The present T cell receptor (beta chain) was sequenced within a study of beta chain features in type 1 diabetes. At the level of the study: Over all samples combined, fewer than 140,000,000 sorted cells were examined.

Deletions cut 3 bases from V and 2 bases from J, with 8 bases between. This CDR3 comprises 13 residues. CDR1 is LNHDA, CDR2 SQIVND, per germline (reference sequence). Study results and caveats: Significant though moderate, a shortening of TCRB CDR3s appeared in all four CD4+ subsets of Type 1 diabetes patients. At VDJ recombination sites, type 1 diabetes patients had fewer insertions and more deleted nucleotides.

This clone turned up a few times. The antigen remains undetermined. Researchers reported sorting CD4+ naive, central memory, regulatory and stem cell-like memory cells via CD45RO/CCR7/CD25/CD127/CD95/CD27. Expressed TCRB transcripts were sequenced, since all the RNA that had been isolated was reverse transcribed. Mean read depth for naive, central memory and regulatory T cell samples was around 3.5 million reads. Data came from immunoSEQ multiplex PCR; TCRdb stores just in-frame clones and leaves some out. The sample has some 250,000 clones, around 13% seen once; the top ten hold approximately 0.021%.

This clonotype originated in a man between 25 and 39 years old with type 1 diabetes. J is TRBJ2-7 and V is TRBV19; D unresolved. Specimen: naive CD4+ T cells from blood. The CDR3: CASSIPGPYEQYF. CDR3 DNA: TGTGCCAGTAGTATCCCGGGTCCCTACGAGCAGTACTTC.